This T cell receptor beta chain derives from a study of blood T cell repertoires in COVID-19 (dated by TCRdb to between 2020 and 2021). Study-wide context: Samples from collaborators originated in the United States, Italy and Spain and spanned both the acute and convalescent phases of COVID-19. Samples came from the ongoing ImmuneRACE study (first 160 participants) plus 1,254 subjects from 6 global collaborators. Subjects who had been exposed to COVID-19, were actively infected with it, or had recovered from it provided the deeply sampled blood TCRbeta repertoires that made up the dataset. The repertoires were released in a freely available public database intended as a resource for research on the immune response to SARS-CoV-2. The material from the prospective study consisted of cDNA or gDNA derived from T cells, B-cell-depleted T cells, or PBMCs. Where HLA class I and class II types were available, the types were taken from metadata supplied by the sample provider, not from assay-based typing. A de-identified subject ID, COVID-19 status, age in years and sex were almost always included in the sample metadata.

Trimming accounts for 5 bases at V and 6 bases at J, while the number of junction bases matched to no gene is 4. The CDR3 covers 15 residues, taking in both the cysteine and the phenylalanine. Solely the CDR3 DNA is kept, with 45 bases framed from the first base. The germline V gene yields MDHEN for CDR1 and SYDVKM for CDR2. At one collaborating source in Seattle, patients were enrolled during active infection and were followed longitudinally through the course of disease. Each collaborating institution followed its own protocols to collect whole blood in K2EDTA tubes. For TCRbeta analysis, collaborators shipped samples as frozen whole blood, isolated PBMCs, or DNA extracted from either of those sample types. TCRbeta CDR3 regions were amplified from genomic DNA using the immunoSEQ Assay, a bias-controlled multiplex PCR. From the authors' description of their analysis: The number of nucleated cells in each sample was estimated by amplification of reference gene primers within the assay. Sequence reads were collapsed and filtered to measure the absolute abundance of every unique TCRbeta CDR3 rearrangement. Productive Simpson clonality was computed per sample as the square root of Simpson's diversity index over productive rearrangements. In its TCRdb copy, this immuneACCESS table keeps in-frame sequences only and misses some clones. Where compared with another copy, unresolved V genes explain less than half of these, and the others have no known cause. That table supplies the V and J calls and clone size; D and trimming were determined from the DNA. Present in this sample are some 130,000 clones, around nine tenths of which were seen just once. Roughly an eighth of the sample goes to the ten largest clones.

Concerning this clone: Its antigen is still unknown. No much larger clonotype is one base removed from it; base qualities were not supplied.

Here is what the overall study found, with its caveats: The quantity of clinical and demographic metadata differed by source and by participant and was supplied without curation.

The receptor comes from a woman between 70 and 85 years old with COVID-19, enrolled during active disease. Material for sequencing was peripheral blood. The rearrangement combines TRBV28 with TRBJ1-6; TRBD1 lines up with 10 middle nucleotides. The CDR3 region reads CASSPRQGANSPLHF. The sequenced DNA: TGTGCCAGCAGTCCTAGACAGGGGGCTAATTCACCCCTCCACTTT.